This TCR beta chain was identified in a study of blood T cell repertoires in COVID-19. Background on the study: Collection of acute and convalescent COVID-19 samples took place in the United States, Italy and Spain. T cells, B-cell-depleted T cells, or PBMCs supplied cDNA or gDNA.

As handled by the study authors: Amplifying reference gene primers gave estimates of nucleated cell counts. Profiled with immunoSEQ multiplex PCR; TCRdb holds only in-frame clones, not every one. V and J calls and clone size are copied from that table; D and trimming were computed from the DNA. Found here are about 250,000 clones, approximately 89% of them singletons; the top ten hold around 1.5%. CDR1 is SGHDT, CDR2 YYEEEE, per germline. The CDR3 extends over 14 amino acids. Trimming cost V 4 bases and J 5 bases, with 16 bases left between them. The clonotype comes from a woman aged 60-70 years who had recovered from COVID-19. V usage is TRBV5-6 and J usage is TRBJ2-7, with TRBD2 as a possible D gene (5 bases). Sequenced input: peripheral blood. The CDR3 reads CASSRGDLRDEQYF. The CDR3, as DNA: TGTGCCAGCAGCCGAGGTGACTTGAGGGACGAGCAGTACTTC.